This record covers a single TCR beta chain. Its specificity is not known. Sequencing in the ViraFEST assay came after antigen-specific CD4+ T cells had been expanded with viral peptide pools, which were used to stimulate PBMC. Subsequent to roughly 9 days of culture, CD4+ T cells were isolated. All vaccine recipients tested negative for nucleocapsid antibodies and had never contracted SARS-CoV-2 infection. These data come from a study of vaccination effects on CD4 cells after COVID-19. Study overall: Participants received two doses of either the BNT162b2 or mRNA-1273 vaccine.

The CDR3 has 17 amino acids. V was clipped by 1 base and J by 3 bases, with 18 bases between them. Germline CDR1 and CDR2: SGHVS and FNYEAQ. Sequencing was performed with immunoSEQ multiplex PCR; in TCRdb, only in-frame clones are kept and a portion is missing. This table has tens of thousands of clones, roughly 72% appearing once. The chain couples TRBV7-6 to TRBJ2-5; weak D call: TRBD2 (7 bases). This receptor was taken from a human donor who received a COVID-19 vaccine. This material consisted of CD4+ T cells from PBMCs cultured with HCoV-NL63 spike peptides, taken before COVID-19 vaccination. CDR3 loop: CASSLGWVGGAEETQYF. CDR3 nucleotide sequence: TGTGCCAGCAGCTTAGGTTGGGTTGGGGGGGCCGAAGAGACCCAGTACTTC.